A selection of T cell receptor beta chains follows, all from one sample in a study of cytomegalovirus exposure and HLA in healthy donors. Profiled with immunoSEQ multiplex PCR; TCRdb holds only in-frame clones, not every one. Counted here are 90,000 to 110,000 clones, nearly 85% occurring once; the ten biggest clones make up about 6.3%. Sequencing was performed on PBMCs. Every receptor here comes from a man between 18 and 29 years old in good health and CMV-seronegative. Each CDR3 is given with its conserved first and last residue. The order of the fields is V gene, D gene, J gene, CDR3 DNA, CDR3 protein. D genes are given only for firm matches.

TRBV9	-	TRBJ1-2	TGTGCCAGCAGCGTAGTATTAGGACAACACGATCTGGGCTACACCTTC	CASSVVLGQHDLGYTF
TRBV19	-	TRBJ2-7	TGTGCCAGTAGTATGGGCAGGGAATACGAGCAGTACTTC	CASSMGREYEQYF
TRBV7-9	TRBD1	TRBJ2-1	TGTGCCAGCAGCTTAGGAGGAACAGGGGGGACCAATGAGCAGTTCTTC	CASSLGGTGGTNEQFF
TRBV19	TRBD1	TRBJ2-7	TGTGCCAGTAGTCCCCGGGACAGGGGCCTCGAGCAGTACTTC	CASSPRDRGLEQYF
TRBV20-1	-	TRBJ1-2	TGCAGTGCTAGAGAGTCCCGTGGGCGAACCTTC	CSARESRGRTF
TRBV5-4	-	TRBJ2-1	TGTGCCAGCAGCTTTAGCGGCAGCCAGCCACAGCAGTTCTTC	CASSFSGSQPQQFF
TRBV29-1	-	TRBJ1-2	TGCAGCGGGACGGGACTCCTGGGGGGTGGCTACACCTTC	CSGTGLLGGGYTF
TRBV7-9	-	TRBJ1-1	TGTGCCAGCAGCTTAGAAGCCAACACTGAAGCTTTCTTT	CASSLEANTEAFF
TRBV30	-	TRBJ1-1	TGTGCCTGGAGTGTTGCTTCAGGTTGGGGGGTGAACACTAAAGCTTTCTTT	CAWSVASGWGVNTKAFF
TRBV4-3	-	TRBJ2-7	TGCGCCAGCAGCCAAGTCCCGCTTTTGGGGGGAAACGAGCAGTACTTC	CASSQVPLLGGNEQYF
TRBV11-3	TRBD1	TRBJ1-5	TGTGCCAGCAGCCCTCGGACAGGGCCTAATCAGCCCCAGCATTTT	CASSPRTGPNQPQHF
TRBV5-6	-	TRBJ2-7	TGTGCCAGCAGCATGAATAGCTACGAGCAGTACTTC	CASSMNSYEQYF
TRBV10-1	TRBD2	TRBJ2-3	TGCGCCAGCAGTGAATATCCCAGCGGGAGTCTGTATTTT	CASSEYPSGSLYF
TRBV4-3	-	TRBJ2-3	TGCGCCAGCAGCCCCAACCTCCGGGGCACAGATACGCAGTATTTT	CASSPNLRGTDTQYF
TRBV2	TRBD1	TRBJ1-1	TGTGCCAGCAGTGAAGTTGGAGGGGGCCTAAACACTGAAGCTTTCTTT	CASSEVGGGLNTEAFF
TRBV12-5	-	TRBJ2-7	TGTGCTAGTGGTTACAACTTCGGGGAGCAGTACTTC	CASGYNFGEQYF
TRBV4-1	-	TRBJ2-3	TGCGCCAGCAGCCCCCCCGTAAACACAGATACGCAGTATTTT	CASSPPVNTDTQYF
TRBV28	TRBD2	TRBJ2-7	TGTGCCAGCTTGGACGGGAGGACCCGCGAGCAGTACTTC	CASLDGRTREQYF
TRBV27	TRBD2	TRBJ2-1	TGTGCCAGCAGTTTCCTAGGGGCGGGAGGTTCCTACAATGAGCAGTTCTTC	CASSFLGAGGSYNEQFF
TRBV9	-	TRBJ2-3	TGTGCCAGCAGCACCCCTAACGGAGCCGGGACAGATACGCAGTATTTT	CASSTPNGAGTDTQYF